The 5 T cell receptor beta chains given below trace back to one sample, sequenced in a study of radiotherapy plus CTLA-4 blockade in lung cancer. Sequenced by immunoSEQ multiplex PCR; TCRdb stores in-frame clones only, minus some. The profile shows some 78,000 clones, roughly 86% of them singletons. Sequenced material: peripheral blood, taken from a patient treated with radiotherapy plus ipilimumab. The receptors were gathered from a human donor with non-small cell lung cancer who had a partial response to radiotherapy plus ipilimumab.

The chain couples TRBV21-1 to TRBJ2-4; the table calls TRBD2, which could not be checked here. TRBV21-1 is assigned pseudogene status. There are 16 residues in the CDR3. CDR3 bases: TGTGCCAGCAGCAGTGGGACTAGCGGGTACAAAAACATTCAGTACTTC. Translating it yields CASSSGTSGYKNIQYF.

V is TRBV1 and J is TRBJ2-7; TRBD1 is the table's D call, not checked against the DNA. TRBV1 is annotated as a pseudogene. The length of the CDR3 is 18 residues. The CDR3 loop reads CTSSRARDRARSSYEQYF. DNA of the CDR3: TGCACCAGCAGCCGAGCCCGGGACAGGGCCAGGAGCTCCTACGAGCAGTACTTC.

J is TRBJ2-7 and V is TRBV7-8, with 10 positions matching TRBD2. V lost 5 bases, J lost 6 bases, and 13 bases stayed unmatched. CDR3 length: 16 residues. In germline, CDR1 is SGHVS, CDR2 FQNEAQ. CDR3 bases: TGTGCCAGCAGCCCAACCTGGGGACTAGCGCCTGGCGAGCAGTACTTC. Its protein is CASSPTWGLAPGEQYF.

The CDR3 spells CASSLADTYEQYV. CDR3 nucleotides: TGTGCCAGCAGCTTAGCCGACACCTACGAGCAGTACGTC. The chain employs TRBV7-9 and TRBJ2-7; D is uncertain. This CDR3 has 13 amino acids. Germline lookup yields CDR1 SEHNR and CDR2 FQNEAQ (reference sequence). V lost 0 bases and J 2 bases, leaving 5 bases between the germline ends.

CDR3 in amino acids: CASSLFARGYGYTF. CDR3 bases: TGTGCCAGCAGTTTATTCGCCAGAGGCTATGGCTACACCTTC. The V call is TRBV27, the J call TRBJ1-2; D gene ambiguous. The germline CDR1 and CDR2 sequences are MNHEY and SMNVEV (reference sequence). Trimming cost V 1 base and J 4 bases, with 10 bases left between them. The CDR3 length is 14 residues.